These 7 T cell receptor beta chains were sequenced from one sample in a study of T cells in Graves' hyperthyroidism and ophthalmopathy. Authors of the study amplified TCR beta CDR3 regions from RNA transcripts. HTBI primers drove first-round RT-PCR of the TCR CDR3. A single record per CDR3 protein comes from TCRdb applying MiXCR to the multiplex PCR reads. The sample holds about 270,000 distinct CDR3 sequences, roughly 20% seen once. Sequenced input: blood. The receptor set was obtained from a young man with Graves' ophthalmopathy.

This chain joins TRBV5-1 and TRBJ2-1; perhaps D is TRBD1 or TRBD2 (5 bases each). The germline V gene has CDR1 SGHRS and CDR2 YFSETQ. Trimming took off 2 bases at V and 2 bases at J, with 8 bases between the two ends. The CDR3 is made up of 14 amino acids. CDR3 protein: CASSLGTPYNEQFF. CDR3 DNA sequence: TGCGCCAGCAGCTTAGGGACGCCCTACAATGAGCAGTTCTTC.

In this sample, this clonotype turned up many times. The chain employs TRBV28 and TRBJ2-1; 9 nucleotides line up with TRBD1. With 3 bases clipped from V and 6 bases from J, the junction kept 6 bases outside the gene matches. Germline V lookup: CDR1 MDHEN, CDR2 SYDVKM. The CDR3 has 15 residues. As DNA, the CDR3 is TGTGCCAGCAGTTTGGGGGGACAGGGCTCCAATGAGCAGTTCTTC. Translating gives CASSLGGQGSNEQFF. The whole variable domain, filled in from reference TRBV28 and TRBJ2-1, reads DVKVTQSSRYLVKRTGEKVFLECVQDMDHENMFWYRQDPGLGLRLIYFSYDVKMKEKGDIPEGYSVSREKKERFSLILESASTNQTSMYLCASSLGGQGSNEQFFGPGTRLTVL.

This clonotype appeared a few times. The chain combines TRBV7-3 with TRBJ2-1; D possibly corresponds to TRBD1 (6 bases). Per the germline V gene, CDR1 is SGHTA and CDR2 is FQGTGA. The CDR3 has 15 residues. The germline V and J ends were trimmed by 4 bases and 4 bases, with 14 bases remaining between them. CDR3 bases: TGTGCCAGCAGCTCGACGGGGCAGGGGTACAATGAGCAGTTCTTC. It specifies CASSSTGQGYNEQFF.

This sequence joins TRBV5-6 and TRBJ1-6, with a weak D call TRBD1 (5 bases). This CDR3 has 15 residues. The V and J ends lost 6 bases and 7 bases respectively, with 17 bases between them. Germline CDR1 SGHDT, CDR2 YYEEEE. CDR3 sequence reads: CASTLFGARNSPLHF. Written as DNA, the CDR3 is TGTGCCAGCACCTTATTCGGGGCAAGGAATTCACCCCTCCACTTT.

At least ten counts were recorded for this clonotype. V is TRBV20-1 and J is TRBJ2-7, with D possibly TRBD1 on 6 matching bases. The CDR3 length is 15 residues. CDR1 and CDR2 from the germline V gene are DFQATT and SNEGSKA (reference sequence). V was clipped by 1 base and J by 0 bases, with 13 bases between them. CDR3 nucleotide sequence: TGCAGTGCTAGAGGGTTAGGGGGTGTCTCCTACGAGCAGTACTTC. It yields the protein CSARGLGGVSYEQYF.

In nucleotides, the CDR3 is TGCAGCGTCGGAGCCTTTGAAGCTTTCTTT. As protein: CSVGAFEAFF. V usage is TRBV29-1 and J usage is TRBJ1-1; the D is unclear. Germline V gene sequence: CDR1 SQVTM, CDR2 ANQGSEA. Trimming took off 6 bases at V and 7 bases at J, with 9 bases between the two ends. CDR3 length: 10 residues.

This clonotype was found many times. This chain connects TRBV28 to TRBJ2-7; 9 bases align to TRBD1. The CDR3 has 15 residues. The V gene end was trimmed by 6 bases and the J gene end by 9 bases; junction bases not matched to a gene: 15. Germline assignment: CDR1 MDHEN and CDR2 SYDVKM. The CDR3 protein is CASRDSGTGIPRQYF. DNA of the CDR3: TGTGCCAGCAGAGACTCCGGGACAGGGATTCCCCGGCAGTACTTC.